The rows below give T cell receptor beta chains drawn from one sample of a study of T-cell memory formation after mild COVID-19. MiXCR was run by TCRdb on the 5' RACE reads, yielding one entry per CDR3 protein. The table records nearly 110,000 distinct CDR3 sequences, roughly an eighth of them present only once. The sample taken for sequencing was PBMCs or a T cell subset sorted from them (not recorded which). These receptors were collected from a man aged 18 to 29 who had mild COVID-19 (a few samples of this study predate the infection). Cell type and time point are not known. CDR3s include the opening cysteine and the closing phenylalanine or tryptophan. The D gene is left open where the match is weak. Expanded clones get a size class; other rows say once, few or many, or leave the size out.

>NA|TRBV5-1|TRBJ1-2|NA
TGCGCCAGCATTCGTCCGGGAGATCGGTTCTATGGCTACACCTTC
CASIRPGDRFYGYTF
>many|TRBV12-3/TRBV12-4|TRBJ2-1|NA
TGTGCCAGCAGTCCGACAGGCGTAAATGAGCAGTTCTTC
CASSPTGVNEQFF
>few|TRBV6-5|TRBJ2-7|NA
TGTGCCAGCAATAACGCGGGGAGGCTCGGCGAGCAGTACTTC
CASNNAGRLGEQYF
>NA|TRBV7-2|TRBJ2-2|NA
TGTGCCAGCAGCTTAGATTACAGGCTTTTTGGGGAGCTGTTTTTT
CASSLDYRLFGELFF
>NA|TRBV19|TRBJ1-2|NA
TGTGCCAGTGCTAGGGGACTCTATGGCTACACCTTC
CASARGLYGYTF
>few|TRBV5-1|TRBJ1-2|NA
TGCGCCAGCAGCTCGTATCCCCCGGGGCCCGTCTATGGCTACACCTTC
CASSSYPPGPVYGYTF
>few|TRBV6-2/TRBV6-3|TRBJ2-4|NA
TGTGCCAGCAGTTACTTGGGTTCCAAAAACATTCAGTACTTC
CASSYLGSKNIQYF
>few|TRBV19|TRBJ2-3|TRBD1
TGTGCCAGTAGTATCGGGACAGGTCTGGGAGATACGCAGTATTTT
CASSIGTGLGDTQYF
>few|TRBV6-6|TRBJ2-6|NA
TGTGCCAGCAGTTACGTTCGCTCTGGGGCCAACGTCCTGACTTTC
CASSYVRSGANVLTF
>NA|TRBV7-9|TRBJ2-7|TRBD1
TGTGCCAGCAGCGGCGACAGGGGAGGCGAGCAGTACTTC
CASSGDRGGEQYF
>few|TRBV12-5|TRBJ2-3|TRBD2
TGTGCTAGTGGTTTTGGACTAGCAGATACGCAGTATTTT
CASGFGLADTQYF
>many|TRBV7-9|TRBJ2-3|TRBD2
TGTGCCAGCAGGCCTGGACTAGCGGGGATTGTCACAGATACGCAGTATTTT
CASRPGLAGIVTDTQYF
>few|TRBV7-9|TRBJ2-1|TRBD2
TGTGCCAGCAGCCTAGCGGGGGGCAATGAGCAGTTCTTC
CASSLAGGNEQFF
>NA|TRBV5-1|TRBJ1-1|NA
TGCGCCAGCAGCTCGGAACAGGGGAACACTGAAGCTTTCTTT
CASSSEQGNTEAFF
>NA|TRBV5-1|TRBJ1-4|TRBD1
TGCGCCAGCAGCCCGGGGACAGTTGGGATTAATGAAAAACTGTTTTTT
CASSPGTVGINEKLFF
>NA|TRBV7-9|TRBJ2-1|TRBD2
TGTGCCAGCAGCTACCGAGCGGGAGCCCAGTTCTTC
CASSYRAGAQFF
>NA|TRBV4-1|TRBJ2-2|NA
TGCGCCTGGGGTCAGCAGAACACCGGGGAGCTGTTTTTT
CAWGQQNTGELFF
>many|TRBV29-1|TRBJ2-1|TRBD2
TGCAGCGTTCCCACCCCGGGACTAGCGGCCGAGCTGTTCTTC
CSVPTPGLAAELFF
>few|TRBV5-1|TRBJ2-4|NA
TGCGCCAGCAGTCCCTCGGCAGGGGTAGTTGCCAAAAACATTCAGTACTTC
CASSPSAGVVAKNIQYF
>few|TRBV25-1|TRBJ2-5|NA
TGTGCCAGCAGCATTGGGGGACCATTGGCCACCCAGTACTTC
CASSIGGPLATQYF
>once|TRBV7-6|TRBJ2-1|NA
TGTGCCAGCAGCGGATACCGGGACCAAATATCCTACAATGAGCAGTTCTTC
CASSGYRDQISYNEQFF
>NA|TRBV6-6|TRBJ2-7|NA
TGTGCCAGCAGTTGGGGGCTGGAGGACAGCTCCATCTACGAGCAGTACTTC
CASSWGLEDSSIYEQYF
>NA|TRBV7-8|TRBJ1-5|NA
TGTGCCAGCAGCAACGAGAGGGGGCCCCAGCATTTT
CASSNERGPQHF
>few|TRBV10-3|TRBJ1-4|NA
TGTGCCATCAGTGAGTCCGACAGGCCGACTAATGAAAAACTGTTTTTT
CAISESDRPTNEKLFF
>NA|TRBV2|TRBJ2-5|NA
TGTGCCAGCACTGAGACACCGTACCAAGAGACCCAGTACTTC
CASTETPYQETQYF
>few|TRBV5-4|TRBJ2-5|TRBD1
TGTGCCAGCAGCCCCGGGACAGGGGTGGAGACCCAGTACTTC
CASSPGTGVETQYF
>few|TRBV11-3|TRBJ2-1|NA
TGTGCCAGCAGGACAGAGGACAATGAGCAGTTCTTC
CASRTEDNEQFF
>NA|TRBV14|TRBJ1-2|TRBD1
TGTGCCAGCAGCCAACTGACAGGGGGCCTGGCGCACTATGGCTACACCTTC
CASSQLTGGLAHYGYTF
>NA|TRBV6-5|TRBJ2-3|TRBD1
TGTGCCAGCAGTGCAGGGGGCGGAGATACGCAGTATTTT
CASSAGGGDTQYF
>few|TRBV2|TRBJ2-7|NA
TGTGCCAGCAGTGAGAACGCCTACGAGCAGTACTTC
CASSENAYEQYF
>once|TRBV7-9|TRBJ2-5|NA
TGTGCCAGCAGCATTACAGATTCCATCGAGACCCAGTACTTC
CASSITDSIETQYF
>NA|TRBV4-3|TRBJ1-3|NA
TGCGCCAGCAGCCAAGACGCCGCTCTGGAGACTCCGTCTGGAAACACCATATATTTT
CASSQDAALETPSGNTIYF
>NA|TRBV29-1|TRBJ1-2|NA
TGCAGCGTTGAAGTGCCCCCTAACTATGGCTACACCTTC
CSVEVPPNYGYTF
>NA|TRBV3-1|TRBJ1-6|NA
TGTGCCAGCAGCCGGGGAGGGAGCTCACCCCTCCACTTT
CASSRGGSSPLHF
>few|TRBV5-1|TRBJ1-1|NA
TGCGCCAGCAGCTTGGACAAGACTGAAGCTTTCTTT
CASSLDKTEAFF
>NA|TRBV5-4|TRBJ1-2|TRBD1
TGTGCCAGCAGCTTTTCAGGGGGGGCTGGCTACACCTTC
CASSFSGGAGYTF
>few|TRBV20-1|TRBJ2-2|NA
TGCAGTGCTAGAGAAAGTGACACATACACCGGGGAGCTGTTTTTT
CSARESDTYTGELFF
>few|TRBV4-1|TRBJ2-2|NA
TGCGCCAGCAGCCGAACAGGTGGGACCGGGGAGCTGTTTTTT
CASSRTGGTGELFF
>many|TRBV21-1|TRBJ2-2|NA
TGTGCCAGCAGCCTAGCGGGGGGGAACACCGGGGAGCTGTTTTTT
CASSLAGGNTGELFF
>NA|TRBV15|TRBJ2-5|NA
TGTGCCACCAGCATAACCCGTCGGGAGACCCAGTACTTC
CATSITRRETQYF
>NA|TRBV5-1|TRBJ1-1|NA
TGCGCCAGCAGCCCCGGCTGGACAAACACTGAAGCTTTCTTT
CASSPGWTNTEAFF
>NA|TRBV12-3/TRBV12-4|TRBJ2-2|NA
TGTGCCAGCAGTTTGGGGCAGACAAACACCGGGGAGCTGTTTTTT
CASSLGQTNTGELFF
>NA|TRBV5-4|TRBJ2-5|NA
TGTGCCAGCAGTGGACGGGGGCTAGCCGGGGAGACCCAGTACTTC
CASSGRGLAGETQYF
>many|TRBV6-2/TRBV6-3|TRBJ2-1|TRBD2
TGTGCCAGCAACCCCCTCAGCGGGAGCTCCTACAATGAGCAGTTCTTC
CASNPLSGSSYNEQFF
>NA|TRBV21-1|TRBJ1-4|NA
TGTGCCAGCAGCTTGACGGATGAAAAACTGTTTTTT
CASSLTDEKLFF
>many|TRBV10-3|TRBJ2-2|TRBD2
TGTGCCATCCCCGCCTTGGGACTAGCGGGGCCGAACACCGGGGAGCTGTTTTTT
CAIPALGLAGPNTGELFF
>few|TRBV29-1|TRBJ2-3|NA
TGCAGCGTTGGGCTGGATACGCAGTATTTT
CSVGLDTQYF
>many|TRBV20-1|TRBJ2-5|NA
TGCAGTGCTAGAGAGCAGGAACGGGGGCCCCTAGAGACCCAGTACTTC
CSAREQERGPLETQYF
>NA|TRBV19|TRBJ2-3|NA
TGTGCCAGTAGTATTGGACCCCCCAGCGGTTTTGATACGCAGTATTTT
CASSIGPPSGFDTQYF
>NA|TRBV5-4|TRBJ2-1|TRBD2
TGTGCCAGCAGCTTGTCGGCGGGGGGGCTGGGTGAGCAGTTCTTC
CASSLSAGGLGEQFF